The T cell receptor beta chain under discussion was sequenced for a study of cytomegalovirus exposure and HLA in healthy donors. Study-level results: It was taken for granted in presence/absence analyses that sequencing depth across donors was roughly uniform.

Trimming at V came to 0 bases and at J to 4 bases, leaving 9 bases not matched to a gene. This CDR3 comprises 16 residues. From germline, CDR1 is SGDLS and CDR2 YYNGEE. Turning to this clone: Its specificity is unknown.

The PCR employed 60 Vbeta primers together with 13 Jbeta primers. This table comes from immunoSEQ multiplex PCR, and its TCRdb copy is limited to in-frame clones, with some not included. The table records some 130,000 clones, more than 75% of them present only once. This sequence originates from a man aged 25 to 45 in good health and CMV-seronegative. Sequencing was carried out using PBMCs. The V and J genes are TRBV9 and TRBJ2-7, with TRBD2 identical over 8 bases. The CDR3 DNA sequence: TGTGCCAGCAGCGTAGACTTGGGACTAGGGCCTTACGAGCAGTACTTC. Protein product: CASSVDLGLGPYEQYF.